These T cell receptor beta chains were read from a single sample in a study of control samples from healthy donors and cancer patients. Repertoires were generated with immunoSEQ multiplex PCR, while TCRdb's copy carries only in-frame clones and drops some. Altogether 100,000 to 150,000 clones are present, approximately 92% being singletons, with the ten largest covering under 0.7%. The specimen was PBMCs. The receptor set was obtained from a man of 80 years or more with head and neck cancer. CDR3s include the opening cysteine and the closing phenylalanine or tryptophan. D genes are given only for firm matches. Rows give clone size only sometimes, using once, few, many, or a class for an expanded clone.

j_call v_call clone_size d_call cdr3_aa cdr3_nt
TRBJ1-2 TRBV27 NA TRBD1 CASSPLDRVYGYTF TGTGCCAGCAGTCCACTGGACAGGGTATATGGCTACACCTTC
TRBJ1-3 TRBV5-1 NA NA CASSLWQGSGNTIYF TGCGCCAGCAGCTTGTGGCAGGGCTCTGGAAACACCATATATTTT
TRBJ2-1 TRBV5-1 NA NA CASSLTARGYEQFF TGCGCCAGCAGCTTAACGGCCAGGGGATATGAGCAGTTCTTC
TRBJ2-3 TRBV6-5 NA NA CAGRQRGTDTQYF TGTGCGGGAAGGCAGCGGGGCACAGATACGCAGTATTTT
TRBJ1-2 TRBV4-1 NA NA CASSQEGPARYGYTF TGCGCCAGCAGCCAAGAGGGTCCAGCCCGCTATGGCTACACCTTC
TRBJ2-3 TRBV4-1 NA TRBD2 CASSQRTSGISTDTQYF TGCGCCAGCAGCCAACGAACGAGCGGGATTAGCACAGATACGCAGTATTTT
TRBJ1-1 TRBV2 NA NA CASSEQSNTEAFF TGTGCCAGCAGTGAGCAGTCGAACACTGAAGCTTTCTTT
TRBJ2-5 TRBV7-2 NA TRBD1 CASSLQPGQGWGTQYF TGTGCCAGCAGCTTACAACCCGGACAGGGGTGGGGGACCCAGTACTTC
TRBJ2-3 TRBV3-1/TRBV3-2 NA NA CASSPTEGRTDTQYF TGTGCCAGCAGCCCTACAGAGGGGCGCACAGATACGCAGTATTTT
TRBJ2-2 TRBV28 NA NA CASSLSLTTGELFF TGTGCCAGCAGTTTATCCTTAACGACCGGGGAGCTGTTTTTT
TRBJ2-5 TRBV5-5 NA TRBD2 CASSAARGGRQETQYF TGTGCCAGCAGCGCAGCTCGGGGGGGCCGACAAGAGACCCAGTACTTC
TRBJ2-7 TRBV5-1 NA NA CASSFPYEQYF TGCGCCAGCAGCTTTCCCTACGAGCAGTACTTC
TRBJ1-3 TRBV7-9 NA TRBD1 CASSLKGTGPGNTIYF TGTGCCAGCAGCTTAAAGGGGACAGGGCCTGGAAACACCATATATTTT
TRBJ2-3 TRBV11-2 NA TRBD2 CASSSWTSGARTDTQYF TGTGCCAGCAGCTCGTGGACTAGCGGGGCCCGCACAGATACGCAGTATTTT
TRBJ2-1 TRBV5-1 NA TRBD1 CASSLQQGVRNEQFF TGCGCCAGCAGCTTGCAACAGGGGGTACGCAATGAGCAGTTCTTC
TRBJ2-7 TRBV11-2 NA NA CASSFSGGQEYEQYF TGTGCCAGCAGCTTTTCGGGGGGACAGGAGTACGAGCAGTACTTC
TRBJ1-1 TRBV6-5 NA NA CASSSRTGNTEAFF TGTGCCAGCAGTAGTAGGACGGGGAACACTGAAGCTTTCTTT
TRBJ1-4 TRBV30 NA NA CAWSDRVSNEKLFF TGTGCCTGGAGTGACAGGGTTTCTAATGAAAAACTGTTTTTT
TRBJ1-1 TRBV6-5 NA TRBD1 CASSRGQVNTEAFF TGTGCCAGCAGCCGCGGACAGGTTAACACTGAAGCTTTCTTT
TRBJ1-5 TRBV4-2 NA NA CASSQDRAENQPQHF TGTGCCAGCAGCCAAGATAGGGCAGAGAATCAGCCCCAGCATTTT
TRBJ2-3 TRBV18 NA NA CASSPGTDTQYF TGTGCCAGCTCACCGGGCACAGATACGCAGTATTTT
TRBJ2-7 TRBV4-3 NA NA CASSQDRRRRSYEQYF TGCGCCAGCAGCCAAGATCGACGCCGCCGCTCCTACGAGCAGTACTTC
TRBJ2-1 TRBV6-5 NA NA CASSPPSPPNEQFF TGTGCCAGCAGTCCCCCATCGCCTCCCAATGAGCAGTTCTTC
TRBJ2-2 TRBV9 NA NA CASSLNEWRENTGELFF TGTGCCAGCAGCCTAAACGAGTGGCGGGAGAACACCGGGGAGCTGTTTTTT
TRBJ2-5 TRBV27 NA NA CASSLQGGETQYF TGTGCCAGCAGTCTCCAGGGAGGAGAGACCCAGTACTTC
TRBJ2-1 TRBV6-2/TRBV6-3 NA TRBD2 CASSPRTGTSVREQFF TGTGCCAGCAGTCCACGGACCGGGACTAGCGTGCGGGAGCAGTTCTTC
TRBJ1-5 TRBV7-9 NA NA CASSSSEGSNQPQHF TGTGCCAGCAGCTCCTCCGAGGGTAGCAATCAGCCCCAGCATTTT
TRBJ1-1 TRBV18 NA NA CASSPPSGRGTEAFF TGTGCCAGCTCACCACCATCTGGGAGGGGTACTGAAGCTTTCTTT
TRBJ1-4 TRBV7-8 NA NA CASRPGSATNEKLFF TGTGCCAGCAGACCAGGGTCCGCAACTAATGAAAAACTGTTTTTT
TRBJ1-1 TRBV18 NA TRBD1 CASSRGQRNTEAFF TGTGCCAGCTCAAGGGGACAGCGGAACACTGAAGCTTTCTTT
TRBJ2-1 TRBV7-8 NA NA CASSPSPRGAEQFF TGTGCCAGCAGCCCTAGCCCCAGGGGCGCCGAGCAGTTCTTC
TRBJ1-1 TRBV20-1 NA NA CSASTRARTEAFF TGCAGTGCTAGTACCAGGGCGAGGACTGAAGCTTTCTTT
TRBJ2-2 TRBV29-1 once NA CSAPGDTGELFF TGCAGCGCTCCGGGGGACACCGGGGAGCTGTTTTTT
TRBJ1-1 TRBV6-5 NA TRBD1 CASSGTGGYEAFF TGTGCCAGTTCCGGGACAGGAGGATATGAAGCTTTCTTT
TRBJ2-5 TRBV10-3 NA TRBD1 CAISESGQGMQTQYF TGTGCCATCAGTGAGTCGGGACAGGGGATGCAGACCCAGTACTTC
TRBJ1-2 TRBV30 once NA CAWSARRGYGYTF TGTGCCTGGAGTGCTAGGAGGGGGTATGGCTACACCTTC
TRBJ2-5 TRBV4-3 NA TRBD1 CASSQGPGQKMETQYF TGCGCCAGCAGCCAGGGGCCGGGACAGAAAATGGAGACCCAGTACTTC
TRBJ2-7 TRBV6-4 NA NA CASSPTGTSYEQYF TGTGCCAGCAGCCCGACGGGAACGTCCTACGAGCAGTACTTC
TRBJ2-7 TRBV2 NA TRBD1 CASTLDRSSYEQYF TGTGCCAGCACCTTGGACAGGAGCTCCTACGAGCAGTACTTC
TRBJ1-2 TRBV19 NA NA CASNPGGGSYGYTF TGTGCCAGTAACCCCGGGGGGGGCAGCTATGGCTACACCTTC
TRBJ1-1 TRBV5-1 NA NA CASSLGPGTYTEAFF TGCGCCAGCAGCTTGGGGCCCGGGACCTACACTGAAGCTTTCTTT
TRBJ2-1 TRBV5-1 NA TRBD2 CASSTGLAGYNEQFF TGCGCCAGCAGCACAGGACTAGCGGGGTACAATGAGCAGTTCTTC
TRBJ2-1 TRBV11-2 NA NA CASSLEAWEQFF TGTGCCAGCAGCTTAGAGGCTTGGGAGCAGTTCTTC
TRBJ2-2 TRBV5-4 NA TRBD2 CASSRTSTAGDIGELFF TGTGCCAGCAGCCGAACCTCAACAGCGGGAGATATCGGGGAGCTGTTTTTT
TRBJ1-3 TRBV19 NA NA CASSTIGGNSGNTIYF TGTGCCAGTAGTACTATCGGGGGGAACTCTGGAAACACCATATATTTT
TRBJ2-3 TRBV9 once NA CASSVAARTGEGNTQYF TGTGCCAGCAGCGTAGCTGCAAGGACGGGAGAGGGAAATACGCAGTATTTT
TRBJ2-1 TRBV10-1 NA NA CASSEPERPYNEQFF TGCGCCAGCAGTGAGCCCGAAAGACCCTACAATGAGCAGTTCTTC
TRBJ2-5 TRBV29-1 NA NA CSVRDAGLQETQYF TGCAGCGTCAGAGATGCGGGGTTGCAAGAGACCCAGTACTTC
TRBJ2-5 TRBV11-2 once TRBD2 CASSLGGTSGAQETQYF TGTGCCAGCAGCTTAGGAGGGACTAGCGGGGCTCAAGAGACCCAGTACTTC
TRBJ2-7 TRBV7-2 once TRBD1 CASSLYHRGYEQYF TGTGCCAGCAGCTTATACCACAGGGGTTACGAGCAGTACTTC
TRBJ1-4 TRBV6-5 NA NA CASSSPGVEEKLFF TGTGCCAGCAGTTCCCCGGGGGTTGAAGAAAAACTGTTTTTT
TRBJ1-1 TRBV5-4 NA NA CASSVGGGSITEAFF TGTGCCAGCAGCGTCGGGGGGGGAAGTATCACTGAAGCTTTCTTT
TRBJ2-5 TRBV14 NA NA CASSQVRETQYF TGTGCCAGCAGCCAGGTCAGGGAGACCCAGTACTTC
TRBJ2-3 TRBV11-2 NA TRBD2 CASSPRLAGGTDTQYF TGTGCCAGCAGCCCACGTCTAGCGGGGGGCACAGATACGCAGTATTTT
TRBJ2-3 TRBV28 once TRBD1 CASSTRDRELDTQYF TGTGCCAGCAGTACCCGGGACAGGGAATTAGATACGCAGTATTTT
TRBJ1-2 TRBV12-3/TRBV12-4 NA NA CASSAYRAYGYTF TGTGCCAGCAGTGCCTACAGGGCGTATGGCTACACCTTC
TRBJ2-3 TRBV19 NA TRBD1 CASSSLRDRGYEREEVHADTQYF TGTGCCAGTAGTTCTCTCCGGGACAGGGGGTACGAGCGGGAGGAGGTTCATGCAGATACGCAGTATTTT
TRBJ1-3 TRBV3-1/TRBV3-2 NA NA CASSQGPISYSGNTIYF TGTGCCAGCAGCCAAGGACCGATCTCCTACTCTGGAAACACCATATATTTT
TRBJ2-1 TRBV6-2/TRBV6-3 NA NA CASSYEDEDTIYNEQFF TGTGCCAGCAGTTATGAGGATGAGGACACGATCTACAATGAGCAGTTCTTC